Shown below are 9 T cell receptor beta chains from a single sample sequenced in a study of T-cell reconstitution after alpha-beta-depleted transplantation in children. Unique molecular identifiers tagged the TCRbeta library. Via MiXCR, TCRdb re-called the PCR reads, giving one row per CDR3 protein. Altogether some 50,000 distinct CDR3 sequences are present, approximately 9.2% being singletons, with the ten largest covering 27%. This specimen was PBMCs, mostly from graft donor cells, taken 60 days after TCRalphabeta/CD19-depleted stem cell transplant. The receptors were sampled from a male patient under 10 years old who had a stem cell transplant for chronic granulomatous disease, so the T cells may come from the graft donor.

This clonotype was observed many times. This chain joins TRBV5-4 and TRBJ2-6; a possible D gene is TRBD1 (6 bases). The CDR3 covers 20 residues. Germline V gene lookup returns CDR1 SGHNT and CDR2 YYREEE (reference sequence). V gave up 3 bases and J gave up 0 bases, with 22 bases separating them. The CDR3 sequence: CASSSPQQGLPSSGANVLTF. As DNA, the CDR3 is TGTGCCAGCAGCTCCCCCCAACAGGGCCTACCTTCCTCTGGGGCCAACGTCCTGACTTTC.

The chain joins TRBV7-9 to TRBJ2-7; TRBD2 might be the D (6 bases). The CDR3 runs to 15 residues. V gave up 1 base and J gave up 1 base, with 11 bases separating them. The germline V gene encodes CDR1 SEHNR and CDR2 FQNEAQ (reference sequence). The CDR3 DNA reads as TGTGCCAGCAGCTTAGGGGAGGCTCGTTCCTACGAGCAGTACTTC. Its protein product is CASSLGEARSYEQYF.

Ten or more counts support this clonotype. The CDR3 loop is CASSLASAYYEQYF. CDR3 nucleotide sequence: TGTGCCAGCAGCTTAGCGTCGGCTTACTACGAGCAGTACTTC. The rearrangement links TRBV7-8 to TRBJ2-7; unclear D gene. V gave up 0 bases and J gave up 3 bases, with 9 bases separating them. This CDR3 has 14 residues. CDR1 and CDR2 from the germline V gene are SGHVS and FQNEAQ. Full variable domain (missing parts from reference TRBV7-8 and TRBJ2-7): GAGVSQSPRYKVAKRGQDVALRCDPISGHVSLFWYQQALGQGPEFLTYFQNEAQLDKSGLPSDRFFAERPEGSVSTLKIQRTQQEDSAVYLCASSLASAYYEQYFGPGTRLTVT.

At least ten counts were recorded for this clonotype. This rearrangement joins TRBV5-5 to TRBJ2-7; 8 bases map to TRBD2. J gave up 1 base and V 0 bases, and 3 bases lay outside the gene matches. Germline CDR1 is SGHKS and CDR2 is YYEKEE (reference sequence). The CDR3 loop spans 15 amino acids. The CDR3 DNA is TGTGCCAGCAGCTTGGTCGGGGGGGAATCCTACGAGCAGTACTTC. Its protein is CASSLVGGESYEQYF.

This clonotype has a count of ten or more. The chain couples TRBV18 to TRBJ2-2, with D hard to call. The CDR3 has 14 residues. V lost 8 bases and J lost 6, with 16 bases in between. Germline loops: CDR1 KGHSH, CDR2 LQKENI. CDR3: CASAVARGAGELFF. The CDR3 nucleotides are TGTGCCAGCGCCGTCGCGCGAGGCGCCGGGGAGCTGTTTTTT.

CDR3 loop: CASRGLAGVGSYNEQFF. CDR3 sequence (DNA): TGTGCCAGCAGAGGACTAGCGGGAGTTGGGTCCTACAATGAGCAGTTCTTC. This rearrangement joins TRBV6-1 to TRBJ2-1; 13 bases line up with TRBD2. The CDR3 runs 17 residues. Trimming cost V 6 bases and J 1 base; bases outside gene matches: 6. In germline, CDR1 is MNHNS, CDR2 SASEGT.

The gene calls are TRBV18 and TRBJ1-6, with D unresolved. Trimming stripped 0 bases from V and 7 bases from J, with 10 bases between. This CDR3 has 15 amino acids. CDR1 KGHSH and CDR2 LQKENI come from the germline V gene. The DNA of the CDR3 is TGTGCCAGCTCACCACCAGGGCGTCGGAATTCACCCCTCCACTTT. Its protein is CASSPPGRRNSPLHF.

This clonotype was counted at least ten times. The CDR3 loop reads CASSRVISNQPQHF. The CDR3 DNA sequence: TGTGCCAGCAGTAGAGTCATTAGCAATCAGCCCCAGCATTTT. The rearrangement joins TRBV28 to TRBJ1-5, with D unresolved. The germline CDR1 and CDR2 sequences are MDHEN and SYDVKM. V lost 5 bases to trimming and J lost 0 bases, with 8 bases between them. This CDR3 is built from 14 residues.

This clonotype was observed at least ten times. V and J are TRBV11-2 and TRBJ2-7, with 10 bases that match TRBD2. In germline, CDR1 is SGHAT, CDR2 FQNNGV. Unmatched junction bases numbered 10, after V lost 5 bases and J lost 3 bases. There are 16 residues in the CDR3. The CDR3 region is CASSQGASGSLYEQYF. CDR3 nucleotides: TGTGCCAGCAGCCAAGGGGCTAGCGGGAGTCTCTACGAGCAGTACTTC.